The 19 T cell receptor beta chains below come from one sample, sequenced in a study of long-term antiretroviral therapy in people with HIV. At survey level, the immunoSEQ assay was run in its v3.0 version. Produced via immunoSEQ multiplex PCR; TCRdb's table is partial and in-frame only. This table has approximately 26,000 clones, 85% appearing once. Sequenced material: unsorted PBMCs, taken 2.3 years after starting antiretroviral therapy. The receptors stem from a man aged 40-49 years with HIV.

This chain connects TRBV2 to TRBJ1-1; D perhaps matches TRBD1 (6 bases). Trimming left V 6 bases short and J 1 base short, with 9 bases between. Germline CDR1 is SNHLY and CDR2 is FYNNEI. The CDR3 covers 13 residues. The DNA for the CDR3 is TGTGCCAGCAGCAAGGGGGGGAACACTGAAGCTTTCTTT. It is translated as CASSKGGNTEAFF.

Only a few counts were recorded for this clone. The chain joins TRBV11-2 to TRBJ2-2; TRBD2 agrees at 12 bases. Germline CDR1 reads SGHAT; CDR2 reads FQNNGV. The length of the CDR3 is 19 residues. The V gene end was trimmed by 1 base and the J gene end by 3 bases; junction bases not matched to a gene: 9. The CDR3 region has the DNA TGTGCCAGCAGCTTAGTCCCTCTAGCGGGAGGGCTCCACACCGGGGAGCTGTTTTTT. Translation: CASSLVPLAGGLHTGELFF.

The chain recombines TRBV6-6 with TRBJ2-7; 7 bases match TRBD1. This CDR3 region has 16 residues. CDR1 is MNHNY, CDR2 SVGAGI, per germline (reference sequence). V was pared by 3 bases and J by 2 bases, with 10 bases of the junction left unmatched. The CDR3 loop reads CASSYLGTALTYEQYF. The CDR3 coding sequence is TGTGCCAGCAGTTATCTGGGGACAGCCTTAACCTACGAGCAGTACTTC.

This chain joins TRBV2 and TRBJ2-2, with 10 bases lining up with TRBD1. Germline V gives CDR1 SNHLY, CDR2 FYNNEI. This CDR3 spans 19 amino acids. The V gene end was trimmed by 4 bases and the J gene end by 0 bases; junction bases not matched to a gene: 11. CDR3 coding DNA: TGTGCCAGCAGTGCCCCCAGGGACAGGGGCTTCGCGAACACCGGGGAGCTGTTTTTT. This encodes CASSAPRDRGFANTGELFF.

This clone came up once. The chain links TRBV13 to TRBJ2-1, with TRBD2 identical over 13 bases. The CDR3 extends over 16 amino acids. Germline CDR1 is PRHDT and CDR2 is FYEKMQ (reference sequence). Trimming removed 1 base from V and 6 bases from J; junction bases left unmatched: 3. The CDR3 here is CASSLETSGGTNEQFF. The CDR3 DNA reads TGTGCCAGCAGCTTAGAGACTAGCGGGGGGACCAATGAGCAGTTCTTC.

The chain couples TRBV2 to TRBJ1-1, with D tentatively TRBD1 (6 bases). V gave up 6 bases and J gave up 4 bases, with 9 bases separating them. Germline lookup yields CDR1 SNHLY and CDR2 FYNNEI. This CDR3 is built from 12 residues. The CDR3 DNA sequence: TGTGCCAGCAGATGGGGGGCCACTGAAGCTTTCTTT. It specifies CASRWGATEAFF.

The chain links TRBV11-1 to TRBJ2-1; the match to TRBD2 covers 8 bases. This CDR3 spans 15 amino acids. CDR1 SGHAT and CDR2 FQDESV come from the germline V gene (reference sequence). The J segment lost 4 bases and the V segment lost 5 bases, leaving 7 bases of the junction unmatched. CDR3 amino acids: CASSASGGLYNEQFF. CDR3 DNA sequence: TGTGCCAGCAGCGCGAGCGGGGGCCTATACAATGAGCAGTTCTTC.

This chain connects TRBV14 to TRBJ2-6, with 9 bases that match TRBD2. V gave up 4 bases and J gave up 0 bases; unmatched junction bases: 10. The CDR3 consists of 19 residues. Germline CDR1 SGHDN, CDR2 FVKESK. The CDR3 sequence is CASSPGTSLPGSGANVLTF. The CDR3 bases are TGTGCCAGCAGCCCCGGGACTAGCTTACCTGGCTCTGGGGCCAACGTCCTGACTTTC.

As DNA, the CDR3 is TGCAGCGCCATGGGGGGAGGGCACACAGATACGCAGTATTTT. It codes for CSAMGGGHTDTQYF. The V call is TRBV29-1, the J call TRBJ2-3; 7 bases align to TRBD2. Germline V gives CDR1 SQVTM, CDR2 ANQGSEA. V lost 7 bases, J lost 2 bases, and 9 bases stayed unmatched. The CDR3 sequence is 14 residues long.

This chain links TRBV6-1 with TRBJ1-6, with 8 nucleotides matching TRBD1. Germline CDR1 is MNHNS and CDR2 is SASEGT. The CDR3 has 13 residues. Unmatched junction bases numbered 4, after V lost 6 bases and J lost 9 bases. Here the CDR3 DNA reads TGTGCCAGCAGCGAGACAGGGGTTTCACCCCTCCACTTT. Protein sequence: CASSETGVSPLHF.

This clone was counted between two and nine times. The chain is built from TRBV14 and TRBJ1-2; no clear D. CDR3 length equals 13 residues. The germline V and J ends were trimmed by 4 bases and 3 bases, with 9 bases remaining between them. In germline, CDR1 is SGHDN, CDR2 FVKESK. The CDR3 region has the DNA TGTGCCAGCAGCCTACTTACGGACTATGGCTACACCTTC. Its translation is CASSLLTDYGYTF.

The chain joins TRBV6-5 to TRBJ2-7; TRBD2 matches 8 bases. CDR1 and CDR2 from the germline V gene are MNHEY and SVGAGI. With V trimmed by 5 bases and J by 3 bases, 6 bases remained unmatched. CDR3 length equals 14 residues. The CDR3 here is CASSTHGGVYEQYF. The CDR3 coding sequence is TGTGCCAGCAGTACCCACGGGGGGGTCTACGAGCAGTACTTC.

V and J are TRBV15 and TRBJ2-2; D not certain. The CDR3 is made up of 17 amino acids. The V gene's germline CDR1 is LNHNV and CDR2 YYDKDF (reference sequence). V was clipped by 0 bases and J by 0 bases, with 11 bases between them. The DNA for the CDR3 is TGTGCCACCAGCAGAGATCTCCCTTCAGCGAACACCGGGGAGCTGTTTTTT. Its protein is CATSRDLPSANTGELFF.

This chain uses TRBV13 with TRBJ2-2; D unclear. V shed 5 bases and J shed 8 bases, with 6 bases lying between them. There are 11 residues in the CDR3. Germline V lookup: CDR1 PRHDT, CDR2 FYEKMQ (reference sequence). This CDR3 reads CASSRPGELFF. CDR3 sequence (DNA): TGTGCCAGCAGCCGGCCGGGGGAGCTGTTTTTT.

This clone was seen only once. The V call is TRBV29-1, the J call TRBJ1-1; maybe TRBD1 (5 bases). The CDR3 consists of 13 residues. The V gene lost 4 bases and the J gene lost 4 bases, with 13 bases spanning the gap. Germline V gives CDR1 SQVTM, CDR2 ANQGSEA. DNA for the CDR3: TGCAGCGTTGGATCGTCTGGGGGCACTGAAGCTTTCTTT. This codes for CSVGSSGGTEAFF.

This clone was counted a single time. This chain uses TRBV18 with TRBJ2-4; 10 bases match TRBD1. J gave up 4 bases and V 4 bases, and 4 bases lay outside the gene matches. The germline gives CDR1 KGHSH, CDR2 LQKENI. The CDR3 loop spans 15 amino acids. The chain's CDR3 is CASSHDRGLKNIQYF. CDR3 coding DNA: TGTGCCAGCTCACACGACAGGGGGCTTAAAAACATTCAGTACTTC.

This clone was seen only a few times. This chain uses TRBV2 with TRBJ1-2, with D possibly matching TRBD1 (5 bases). Germline CDR1 is SNHLY and CDR2 is FYNNEI. The V gene lost 4 bases and the J gene lost 4 bases, with 10 bases spanning the gap. There are 13 residues in the CDR3. The CDR3 DNA follows: TGTGCCAGCAGTGGTGGGCAGGGCTATGGCTACACCTTC. It yields the protein CASSGGQGYGYTF.

Here the CDR3 DNA reads TGTGCCAGCAGTTATTCAAATAAAGAAAAACTGTTTTTT. Its protein is CASSYSNKEKLFF. The chain uses TRBV6-6 and TRBJ1-4; D not resolved. This CDR3 contains 13 residues. Looked up from germline, CDR1 is MNHNY and CDR2 is SVGAGI (reference sequence). Trimming removed 3 bases from V and 8 bases from J, with 10 bases in between.

V is TRBV9 and J is TRBJ2-1; D perhaps matches TRBD2 (5 bases). CDR3 length: 15 amino acids. Per germline, CDR1 SGDLS and CDR2 YYNGEE. The ends were cut back, 0 bases at V and 2 bases at J, with 9 bases in the middle. The CDR3 here is CASSVAVGAYNEQFF. For the CDR3, the DNA is TGTGCCAGCAGCGTAGCGGTGGGAGCCTACAATGAGCAGTTCTTC.